A selection of T cell receptor beta chains follows, all from one sample in a study of blood T cell repertoires in COVID-19. Profiled with immunoSEQ multiplex PCR; TCRdb holds only in-frame clones, not every one. The table lists about 49,000 clones, approximately 91% of them singletons, with about 3.4% in the top ten. The sample comprised peripheral blood. These receptors were obtained from a human donor in a cohort sampled during active COVID-19. The CDR3 runs from the conserved cysteine through the conserved F or W. D genes are given only for firm matches. A clone size is listed for some rows: how often the clone was seen (once, few, many), or a class if it is expanded.

v_gene	j_gene	abundance	d_gene	CDR3aa	CDR3nt
TRBV12-3/TRBV12-4	TRBJ2-7	.	.	CASSFGVPYEQYF	TGTGCCAGCAGTTTCGGAGTCCCGTACGAGCAGTACTTC
TRBV30	TRBJ2-1	.	.	CAWNSGAMNEQFF	TGTGCCTGGAATAGTGGGGCGATGAATGAGCAGTTCTTC
TRBV24-1	TRBJ2-1	few	.	CATRPPGGDREQFF	TGTGCCACCCGGCCACCAGGTGGCGATCGGGAGCAGTTCTTC
TRBV5-1	TRBJ2-1	.	.	CASSSDGTYNEQFF	TGCGCCAGCAGCTCGGACGGGACCTACAATGAGCAGTTCTTC
TRBV7-2	TRBJ2-2	.	TRBD1	CASSTKGHGTGRFTGELFF	TGTGCCAGCAGCACTAAGGGCCATGGGACAGGGCGATTCACCGGGGAGCTGTTTTTT
TRBV3-1/TRBV3-2	TRBJ1-3	.	.	CASSLFSGEGNTIYF	TGTGCCAGCAGCCTTTTTAGTGGAGAAGGAAACACCATATATTTT
TRBV18	TRBJ2-1	.	.	CASSPRRQNNEQFF	TGTGCCAGCTCACCGAGGAGGCAGAACAATGAGCAGTTCTTC
TRBV24-1	TRBJ2-1	.	.	CATSEGGLGLHYNEQFF	TGTGCCACCAGTGAGGGTGGGCTGGGACTGCACTACAATGAGCAGTTCTTC
TRBV5-6	TRBJ2-3	.	TRBD2	CASNPGGYTDTQYF	TGTGCCAGCAATCCGGGGGGGTACACAGATACGCAGTATTTT
TRBV24-1	TRBJ2-3	once	.	CATSATGGLTDTQYF	TGTGCCACCAGTGCGACCGGGGGGCTTACAGATACGCAGTATTTT
TRBV6-5	TRBJ1-2	.	.	CASSYPRGYGYTF	TGTGCCAGCAGTTACCCGAGAGGGTATGGCTACACCTTC
TRBV2	TRBJ1-5	.	.	CASAYRVDQPQHF	TGTGCCAGCGCTTACAGGGTGGATCAGCCCCAGCATTTT
TRBV2	TRBJ1-2	.	TRBD1	CASRLKQGARDYGYTF	TGTGCCAGCAGGCTAAAACAGGGGGCAAGGGACTATGGCTACACCTTC
TRBV12-3/TRBV12-4	TRBJ2-3	.	.	CASSFDRTDTQYF	TGTGCCAGCAGTTTCGACAGGACAGATACGCAGTATTTT
TRBV30	TRBJ2-7	once	.	CALSDKGYEQYF	TGTGCCTTGTCGGACAAGGGCTACGAGCAGTACTTC
TRBV6-6	TRBJ1-5	.	.	CATTDTYSNQPQHF	TGTGCCACCACGGACACATATAGCAATCAGCCCCAGCATTTT
TRBV6-2/TRBV6-3	TRBJ2-2	.	TRBD1	CASSYYQRTGVRDTGELFF	TGTGCCAGCAGTTACTATCAAAGGACAGGGGTGCGTGACACCGGGGAGCTGTTTTTT
TRBV7-9	TRBJ1-1	.	.	CASSTPRRGRTAREEAFF	TGTGCCAGCAGCACACCTAGGAGGGGCCGAACGGCCCGGGAGGAAGCTTTCTTT
TRBV7-8	TRBJ1-5	.	.	CASSLDVRYNQPQHF	TGTGCCAGCAGCTTAGACGTGAGGTATAATCAGCCCCAGCATTTT
TRBV3-1/TRBV3-2	TRBJ2-5	.	TRBD1	CASSSQGTGLRAQYF	TGTGCCAGCAGCTCACAAGGGACAGGGCTTAGGGCCCAGTACTTC
TRBV19	TRBJ2-3	.	.	CASSKSWDTQYF	TGTGCCAGTAGTAAGAGCTGGGATACGCAGTATTTT
TRBV6-2/TRBV6-3	TRBJ1-2	.	.	CASSYSVTGTANTF	TGTGCCAGCAGTTACTCTGTTACCGGGACTGCCAACACCTTC
TRBV6-5	TRBJ2-2	.	.	CASRARRANTGELFF	TGTGCCAGCAGGGCGAGGAGAGCGAACACCGGGGAGCTGTTTTTT
TRBV3-1/TRBV3-2	TRBJ1-6	.	.	CASSQVTDSPLHF	TGTGCCAGCAGCCAAGTGACAGATTCACCCCTCCACTTT
TRBV7-2	TRBJ2-5	.	.	CASSLPKTRRKETQYF	TGTGCCAGCAGCCTACCCAAGACTAGGAGGAAAGAGACCCAGTACTTC
TRBV12-3/TRBV12-4	TRBJ2-1	.	TRBD1	CASSWTGENEQFF	TGTGCCAGCAGTTGGACAGGAGAAAATGAGCAGTTCTTC
TRBV4-1	TRBJ1-3	few	TRBD1	CASSQDRSSGNTIYF	TGCGCCAGCAGCCAGGACAGGAGCTCTGGAAACACCATATATTTT
TRBV6-4	TRBJ2-3	.	TRBD2	CASSDSPGGDSDTQYF	TGTGCCAGCAGTGACTCCCCGGGAGGAGACTCCGATACGCAGTATTTT
TRBV19	TRBJ2-6	.	.	CASSRFSGANVLTF	TGTGCCAGCAGCAGGTTCTCTGGGGCCAACGTCCTGACTTTC
TRBV6-1	TRBJ2-7	.	.	CASSEFWTGAFEQYF	TGTGCCAGCAGTGAATTTTGGACGGGAGCATTCGAGCAGTACTTC
TRBV2	TRBJ1-4	.	TRBD1	CASSPRDSFFSGKLFF	TGTGCCAGCAGTCCCCGGGACAGCTTCTTTTCTGGAAAACTGTTTTTT
TRBV6-2/TRBV6-3	TRBJ1-1	once	.	CASSYWAGEAFF	TGTGCCAGCAGTTATTGGGCGGGAGAAGCTTTCTTT
TRBV9	TRBJ2-3	once	TRBD2	CASSELAGVRDTQYF	TGTGCCAGCAGCGAACTAGCGGGAGTAAGGGATACGCAGTATTTT
TRBV7-2	TRBJ2-2	.	.	CASSLQQTHTGELFF	TGTGCCAGCAGCTTACAACAGACACACACCGGGGAGCTGTTTTTT
TRBV19	TRBJ1-2	.	.	CASRAIQGDNYGYTF	TGTGCCAGTAGGGCTATACAGGGTGATAACTATGGCTACACCTTC
TRBV24-1	TRBJ2-2	.	.	CATGFRTGELFF	TGTGCCACCGGTTTCAGGACCGGGGAGCTGTTTTTT
TRBV9	TRBJ2-2	.	TRBD1	CASGSRDRNTGELFF	TGTGCCAGCGGTTCCCGGGACAGGAACACCGGGGAGCTGTTTTTT
TRBV7-9	TRBJ2-1	.	.	CASTGTTYPEQFF	TGTGCCAGCACCGGGACAACTTACCCTGAGCAGTTCTTC
TRBV19	TRBJ1-1	.	.	CASRSLLNTEAFF	TGTGCCAGTAGATCCCTTCTGAACACTGAAGCTTTCTTT
TRBV9	TRBJ1-3	.	.	CASSVGGNTIYF	TGTGCCAGCAGCGTCGGTGGAAACACCATATATTTT
TRBV27	TRBJ2-7	.	TRBD2	CASSTLAGFSSYEQYF	TGTGCCAGCAGCACGCTAGCGGGCTTTAGCTCCTACGAGCAGTACTTC
TRBV6-6	TRBJ1-1	.	TRBD1	CASSYMGQGNTEAFF	TGTGCCAGCAGTTATATGGGACAGGGAAACACTGAAGCTTTCTTT
TRBV6-1	TRBJ1-2	few	TRBD1	CASSENRGGYTF	TGTGCCAGCAGTGAAAACAGGGGTGGCTACACCTTC
TRBV4-2	TRBJ1-1	.	TRBD1	CASSPSRQGDDTEAFF	TGTGCCAGCAGCCCCTCTCGACAGGGGGATGACACTGAAGCTTTCTTT
TRBV5-1	TRBJ1-1	.	.	CASSLRGPLNTEAFF	TGCGCCAGCAGCTTGAGGGGCCCACTGAACACTGAAGCTTTCTTT
TRBV7-8	TRBJ2-3	once	TRBD2	CASRGGREITDTQYF	TGTGCCAGCAGGGGGGGGAGGGAAATCACAGATACGCAGTATTTT
TRBV5-5	TRBJ2-3	.	.	CASSAGPREDTQYF	TGTGCCAGCAGTGCGGGACCCCGGGAGGATACGCAGTATTTT
TRBV11-2	TRBJ1-2	.	TRBD1	CASSFSGGDGYTF	TGTGCCAGCAGCTTCTCAGGGGGAGATGGCTACACCTTC
TRBV24-1	TRBJ2-2	.	.	CATSDGPGELFF	TGTGCCACCAGTGATGGCCCCGGGGAGCTGTTTTTT